This entry lists 9 T cell receptor beta chains sequenced from one sample in a study of long-term antiretroviral therapy in people with HIV. The libraries were made with immunoSEQ v3.0 at survey level. Only in-frame clones appear in the TCRdb table, and some are missing; sequencing was by immunoSEQ multiplex PCR. The table shows just over 35,000 clones, with 82% occurring only once. Sequenced here: unsorted PBMCs, sampled 0.6 years after starting antiretroviral therapy. The origin of the receptors is a young man with HIV.

This chain connects TRBV6-5 to TRBJ1-3; D might be TRBD1 (5 bases). Germline CDR1 MNHEY, CDR2 SVGAGI. Trimming pared 2 bases from V and 0 bases from J, leaving 11 bases between. The CDR3 has 16 residues. The CDR3 coding sequence is TGTGCCAGCAGTTACCGTGGGGCGAACTCTGGAAACACCATATATTTT. Translating gives CASSYRGANSGNTIYF.

The chain carries TRBV2 and TRBJ2-7, with D perhaps TRBD1 (8 bases). V was clipped by 3 bases and J by 3 bases, with 15 bases between them. Germline-derived CDR1 and CDR2 are SNHLY and FYNNEI. The CDR3 runs 15 residues. In DNA, the CDR3 is TGTGCCAGCAGTGACCCGAGCGGGACAGGCTACGAGCAGTACTTC. Amino acid sequence: CASSDPSGTGYEQYF.

The chain has TRBV7-6 and TRBJ2-6, with D uncertain. The CDR3 extends over 12 amino acids. Looked up from germline, CDR1 is SGHVS and CDR2 is FNYEAQ. Trimming pared 3 bases from V and 6 bases from J, leaving 3 bases between. The CDR3 sequence is CASSLVANVLTF. CDR3 bases: TGTGCCAGCAGCTTGGTGGCCAACGTCCTGACTTTC.

The chain employs TRBV5-1 and TRBJ2-1; D may correspond to TRBD1 or TRBD2 (5 bases each). The CDR3 spans 21 residues. The ends were cut back, 6 bases at V and 0 bases at J, with 31 bases in the middle. The germline CDR1 and CDR2 sequences are SGHRS and YFSETQ. This CDR3 reads CASMGRTGTPAGQSSYNEQFF. Written as DNA, the CDR3 is TGCGCCAGCATGGGGAGAACAGGAACCCCGGCCGGCCAGAGCTCCTACAATGAGCAGTTCTTC.

This chain connects TRBV4-1 to TRBJ2-7; D remains unclear. The length of the CDR3 is 15 residues. V dropped 0 bases and J dropped 4 bases, with 13 bases sitting between them. CDR1 and CDR2 (germline): MGHRA, YSYEKL. CDR3 protein: CASSQEGQVLYEQYF. CDR3 coding DNA: TGCGCCAGCAGCCAAGAGGGTCAGGTTTTATACGAGCAGTACTTC.

This sequence joins TRBV4-3 and TRBJ1-1; D ambiguous. CDR3 length: 12 amino acids. Germline V gene data show CDR1 as LGHNA and CDR2 as YSLEER. Trimming pared 2 bases from V and 9 bases from J, leaving 10 bases between. The CDR3 nucleotides read TGCGCCAGCAGCCAATCCGGGCTCCAAGCTTTCTTT. This codes for CASSQSGLQAFF.

The CDR3 loop is CASSRSLNNEQFF. Written as DNA, the CDR3 is TGCGCCAGCAGCCGCTCCCTCAACAATGAGCAGTTCTTC. The V and J genes are TRBV5-1 and TRBJ2-1; D uncertain. Trimming stripped 4 bases from V and 5 bases from J, with 10 bases between. This CDR3 has 13 residues. In germline, CDR1 is SGHRS, CDR2 YFSETQ.

This clone was observed once. At one end the junction does not follow the germline gene, possibly because of a read error. This sequence joins TRBV9 and TRBJ1-4; D remains ambiguous. CDR1 is SGDLS and CDR2 is YYNGEE in the germline V gene. This CDR3 spans 15 amino acids. The DNA of the CDR3 is TGTGCCAGCAGCGTAGGCAGCATAACTGATGAAAAACTGTTTTTT. Protein: CASSVGSITDEKLFF.

The chain joins TRBV20-1 to TRBJ2-1; D is unclear. The V end lost 5 bases, the J end lost 7 bases, and 9 bases lay between the germline ends. The germline gives CDR1 DFQATT, CDR2 SNEGSKA (reference sequence). The CDR3 has 11 amino acids. The CDR3 reads CSASYFNEQFF. For the CDR3, the DNA is TGCAGTGCTTCTTATTTTAATGAGCAGTTCTTC.